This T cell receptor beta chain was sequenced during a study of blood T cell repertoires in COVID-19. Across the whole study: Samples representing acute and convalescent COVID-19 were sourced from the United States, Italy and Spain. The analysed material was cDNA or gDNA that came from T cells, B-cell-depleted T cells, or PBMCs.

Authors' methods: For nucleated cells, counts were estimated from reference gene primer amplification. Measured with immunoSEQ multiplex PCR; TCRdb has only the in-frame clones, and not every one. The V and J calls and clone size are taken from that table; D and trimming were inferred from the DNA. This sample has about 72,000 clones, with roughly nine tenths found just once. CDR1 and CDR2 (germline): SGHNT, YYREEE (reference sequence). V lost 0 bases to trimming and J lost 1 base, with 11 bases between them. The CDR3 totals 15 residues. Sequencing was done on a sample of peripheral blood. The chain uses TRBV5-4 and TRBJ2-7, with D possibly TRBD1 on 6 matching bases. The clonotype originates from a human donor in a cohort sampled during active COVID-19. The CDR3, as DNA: TGTGCCAGCAGCTTGGGACAGGCGCAGTCCTACGAGCAGTACTTC. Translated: CASSLGQAQSYEQYF.